The rows below give T cell receptor beta chains drawn from one sample of a study of shared clonotypes between healthy human individuals. Profiling relied on immunoSEQ multiplex PCR, and the TCRdb table lists in-frame clones only, not all of them. The table has roughly 2.5 million clones, more than 80% seen once. The sequencing sample was made of naive CD4+ T cells sorted from blood. These receptors were collected from a man aged 18 to 29 in good health. Both conserved end residues are part of each CDR3. Fields, in order: CDR3 protein, CDR3 DNA, V gene, clone size, J gene, D gene. A D gene is named only where the DNA matches it firmly. Clone size appears in some rows only: once, few, many, or a class for an expanded clone.

CASSVGGAGSYNEQFF	TGCGCCAGCAGCGTTGGGGGGGCAGGCTCCTACAATGAGCAGTTCTTC	TRBV4-1	-	TRBJ2-1	-
CASRAYEQYF	TGTGCCAGCAGGGCCTACGAGCAGTACTTC	TRBV5-6	-	TRBJ2-7	-
CASLRRQGAINTEAFF	TGTGCCAGCTTACGAAGGCAGGGGGCTATTAACACTGAAGCTTTCTTT	TRBV5-6	-	TRBJ1-1	TRBD1
CASSLAGGSEQYF	TGTGCCAGCAGCTTAGCGGGGGGGAGCGAGCAGTACTTC	TRBV7-9	-	TRBJ2-7	TRBD2
CASSEISKDLDGYTF	TGTGCCAGTAGTGAAATAAGTAAGGACTTGGATGGCTACACCTTC	TRBV19	-	TRBJ1-2	-
CASSKNPGHSYEQYF	TGTGCCAGCAGTAAAAACCCGGGACATTCCTACGAGCAGTACTTC	TRBV6-6	-	TRBJ2-7	-
CASRRDISPLHF	TGTGCCAGCAGACGTGACATATCACCCCTCCACTTT	TRBV2	-	TRBJ1-6	-
CASSRGGAQGTQYF	TGCGCCAGCAGTCGGGGGGGGGCCCAAGGGACCCAGTACTTC	TRBV10-1	-	TRBJ2-5	TRBD2
CAWSAGASLQETQYF	TGTGCCTGGAGTGCTGGGGCATCGCTCCAAGAGACCCAGTACTTC	TRBV30	-	TRBJ2-5	-
CASSLAGVRETQYF	TGTGCCAGCAGCTTAGCGGGGGTGCGAGAGACCCAGTACTTC	TRBV11-3	-	TRBJ2-5	-
CASSPTPGGYGYTF	TGCGCCAGCAGCCCGACGCCAGGCGGGTATGGCTACACCTTC	TRBV5-1	-	TRBJ1-2	-
CASIQDSSYNSPLHF	TGTGCCAGCATCCAGGACAGCTCCTATAATTCACCCCTCCACTTT	TRBV6-1	-	TRBJ1-6	-
CASSQTSGEQYF	TGTGCCAGCAGCCAGACAAGCGGAGAGCAGTACTTC	TRBV7-9	-	TRBJ2-7	-
CASSLADREDTQYF	TGTGCCAGCAGCTTGGCCGACAGGGAGGATACGCAGTATTTT	TRBV5-4	once	TRBJ2-3	TRBD1
CASSRPDTREKLFF	TGTGCCAGCTCACGGCCGGACACCCGTGAAAAACTGTTTTTT	TRBV18	-	TRBJ1-4	-
CSVVRDTEAFF	TGCAGCGTTGTTCGGGACACTGAAGCTTTCTTT	TRBV29-1	-	TRBJ1-1	-
CAISGTGSATEAFF	TGTGCCATCAGTGGTACGGGGTCGGCCACTGAAGCTTTCTTT	TRBV10-3	-	TRBJ1-1	-
CASSLRQGGGEAFF	TGCGCCAGCAGCTTGCGACAGGGAGGGGGAGAAGCTTTCTTT	TRBV5-1	-	TRBJ1-1	TRBD1
CASSLPGQGLLAYRGAFF	TGTGCCAGCAGCTTACCGGGACAGGGGCTCCTTGCCTATCGGGGCGCTTTCTTT	TRBV5-6	-	TRBJ1-1	TRBD1
CASRVLGNTIYF	TGTGCCAGCAGAGTACTTGGAAACACCATATATTTT	TRBV6-6	-	TRBJ1-3	-
CASSLEGGHYEQYF	TGTGCCAGCAGCTTGGAAGGGGGGCACTACGAGCAGTACTTC	TRBV5-5	-	TRBJ2-7	-
CASRQQTEAFF	TGTGCCAGCAGGCAACAGACTGAAGCTTTCTTT	TRBV6-5	-	TRBJ1-1	-
CASSLGGGEWNNQPQHF	TGTGCCAGCAGTTTAGGAGGGGGCGAATGGAACAATCAGCCCCAGCATTTT	TRBV28	-	TRBJ1-5	TRBD1
CAWSVRGATVYNEQFF	TGTGCCTGGAGTGTACGAGGGGCGACCGTCTACAATGAGCAGTTCTTC	TRBV30	once	TRBJ2-1	-
CASRTYNSPLHF	TGTGCCAGCAGGACCTATAATTCACCCCTCCACTTT	TRBV7-9	few	TRBJ1-6	-
CASGGLAETQYF	TGTGCCAGCGGGGGACTAGCCGAGACCCAGTACTTC	TRBV2	-	TRBJ2-5	TRBD2
CAWEKPGSNYEQYF	TGTGCCTGGGAAAAGCCGGGCAGCAACTACGAGCAGTACTTC	TRBV30	-	TRBJ2-7	-
CASVRRQSTNLNTEAFF	TGTGCCAGCGTCAGGAGACAGTCGACCAACTTAAACACTGAAGCTTTCTTT	TRBV7-9	-	TRBJ1-1	-
CASSLSRANTEAFF	TGTGCCAGCAGCTTATCACGGGCAAACACTGAAGCTTTCTTT	TRBV7-2	-	TRBJ1-1	-
CASSPQGLAGADTQYF	TGTGCCAGCAGCCCACAGGGACTAGCGGGAGCCGATACGCAGTATTTT	TRBV11-2	-	TRBJ2-3	TRBD2
CASSLALEETQYF	TGTGCTAGCAGCTTGGCCCTCGAAGAGACCCAGTACTTC	TRBV7-7	-	TRBJ2-5	-
CASSQDKGSYNEQFF	TGCGCCAGCAGCCAAGATAAGGGTTCCTACAATGAGCAGTTCTTC	TRBV4-3	-	TRBJ2-1	-
CAISEVTISYNEQFF	TGTGCCATCAGTGAGGTGACTATCTCCTACAATGAGCAGTTCTTC	TRBV10-3	-	TRBJ2-1	-
CASSAAGVGTDTQYF	TGTGCCAGCAGCGCCGCTGGGGTCGGCACAGATACGCAGTATTTT	TRBV9	-	TRBJ2-3	-